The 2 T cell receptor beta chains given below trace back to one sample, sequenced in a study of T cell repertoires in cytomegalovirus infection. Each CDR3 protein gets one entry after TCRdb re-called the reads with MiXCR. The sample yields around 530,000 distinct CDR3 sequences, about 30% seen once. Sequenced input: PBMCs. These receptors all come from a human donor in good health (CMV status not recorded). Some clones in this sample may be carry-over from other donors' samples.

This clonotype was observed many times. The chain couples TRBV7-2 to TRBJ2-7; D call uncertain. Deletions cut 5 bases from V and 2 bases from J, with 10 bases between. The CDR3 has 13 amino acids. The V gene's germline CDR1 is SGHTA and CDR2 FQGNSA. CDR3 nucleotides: TGTGCCAGCAGCCAAAGTGGCGCCTACGAGCAGTACTTC. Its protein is CASSQSGAYEQYF.

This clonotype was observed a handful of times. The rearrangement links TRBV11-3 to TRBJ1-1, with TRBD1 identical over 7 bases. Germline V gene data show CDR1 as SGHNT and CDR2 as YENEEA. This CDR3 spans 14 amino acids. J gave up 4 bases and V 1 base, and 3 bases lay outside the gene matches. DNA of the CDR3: TGTGCCAGCAGCTTAGGACAGGGAGTCACTGAAGCTTTCTTT. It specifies CASSLGQGVTEAFF.